Reported below is one T cell receptor (beta chain). V was pared by 6 bases and J by 8 bases, with 8 bases of the junction left unmatched. This CDR3 is 14 amino acids long. Germline V lookup: CDR1 MNHEY, CDR2 SMNVEV (reference sequence). These data belong to a study of T cell changes during pregnancy in multiple sclerosis. Libraries were prepared by immunoSEQ multiplex PCR; TCRdb keeps only in-frame clonotypes and omits some of them. The table records about 32,000 clones, 91% of them present only once. This TCR came from a female donor in good health, enrolled as a control in a pregnancy study. The V and J genes are TRBV27 and TRBJ1-2; TRBD1 matches 11 bases. The source material was CD8+ T cells from peripheral blood mononuclear cells, sampled in the second trimester of pregnancy. The CDR3 bases are TGTGCCAGCAGGAACCCGGGACAGGGGGAAGGCTACACCTTC. Its translation is CASRNPGQGEGYTF.